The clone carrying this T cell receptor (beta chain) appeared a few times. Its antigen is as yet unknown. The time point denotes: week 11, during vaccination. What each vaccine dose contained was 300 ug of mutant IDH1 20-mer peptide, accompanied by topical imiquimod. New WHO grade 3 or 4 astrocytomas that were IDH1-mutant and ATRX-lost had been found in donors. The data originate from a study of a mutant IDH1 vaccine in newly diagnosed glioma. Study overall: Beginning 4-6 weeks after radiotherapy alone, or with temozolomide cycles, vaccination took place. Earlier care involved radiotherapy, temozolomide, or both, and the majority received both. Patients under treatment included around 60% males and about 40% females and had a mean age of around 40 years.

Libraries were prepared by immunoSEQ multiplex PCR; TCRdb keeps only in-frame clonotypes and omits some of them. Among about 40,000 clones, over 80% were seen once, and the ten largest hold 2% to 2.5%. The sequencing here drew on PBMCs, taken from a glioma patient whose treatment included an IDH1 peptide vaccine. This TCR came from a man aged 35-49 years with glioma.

CDR3 nucleotide sequence: TGCGCCAGCAGCCCAGAGCGGGGCAGGGGGAACACTGAAGCTTTCTTT. Protein sequence: CASSPERGRGNTEAFF. The genes are TRBV5-1 and TRBJ1-1; D may be TRBD1 (6 bases). In germline, CDR1 is SGHRS, CDR2 YFSETQ. Trimming shortened V by 4 bases and J by 1 base, and 17 bases separated the two germline ends. This CDR3 comprises 16 residues.